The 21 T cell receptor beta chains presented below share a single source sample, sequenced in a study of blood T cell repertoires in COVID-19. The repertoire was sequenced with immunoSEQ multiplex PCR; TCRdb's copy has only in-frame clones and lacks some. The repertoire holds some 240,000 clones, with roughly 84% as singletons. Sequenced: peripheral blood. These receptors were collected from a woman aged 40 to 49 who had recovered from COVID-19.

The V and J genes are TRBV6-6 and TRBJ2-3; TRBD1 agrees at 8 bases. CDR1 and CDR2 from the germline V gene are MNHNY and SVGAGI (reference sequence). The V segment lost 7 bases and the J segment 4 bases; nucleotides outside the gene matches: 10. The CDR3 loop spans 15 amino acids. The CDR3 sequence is CASTPGAGGADTQYF. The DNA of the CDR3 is TGTGCCAGCACTCCGGGGGCAGGGGGCGCAGATACGCAGTATTTT.

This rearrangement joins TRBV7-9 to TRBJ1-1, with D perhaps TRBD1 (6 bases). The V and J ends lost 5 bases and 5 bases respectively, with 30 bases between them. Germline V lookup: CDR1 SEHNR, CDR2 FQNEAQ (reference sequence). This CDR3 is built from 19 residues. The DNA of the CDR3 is TGTGCCAGCAGCCCTGGGAAGATGGGGCAGGGGTTAATTAGAACTGAAGCTTTCTTT. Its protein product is CASSPGKMGQGLIRTEAFF.

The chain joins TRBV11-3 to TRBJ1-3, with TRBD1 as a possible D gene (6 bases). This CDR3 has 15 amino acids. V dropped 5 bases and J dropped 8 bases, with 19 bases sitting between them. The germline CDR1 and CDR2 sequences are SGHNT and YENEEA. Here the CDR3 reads CASSPTSQGGYTIYF. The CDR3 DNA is TGTGCCAGCAGCCCAACCTCACAGGGCGGTTACACCATATATTTT.

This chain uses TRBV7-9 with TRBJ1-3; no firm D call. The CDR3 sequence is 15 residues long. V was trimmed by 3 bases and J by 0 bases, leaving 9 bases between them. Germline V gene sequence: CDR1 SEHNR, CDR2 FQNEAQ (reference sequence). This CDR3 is CASSFGRSSGNTIYF. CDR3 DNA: TGTGCCAGCAGCTTTGGTAGGAGCTCTGGAAACACCATATATTTT.

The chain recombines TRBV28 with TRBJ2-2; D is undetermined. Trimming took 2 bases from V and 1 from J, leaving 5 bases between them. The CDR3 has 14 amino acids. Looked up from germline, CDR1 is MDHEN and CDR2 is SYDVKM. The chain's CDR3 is CASSLIQNTGELFF. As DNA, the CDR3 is TGTGCCAGCAGTTTAATACAGAACACCGGGGAGCTGTTTTTT.

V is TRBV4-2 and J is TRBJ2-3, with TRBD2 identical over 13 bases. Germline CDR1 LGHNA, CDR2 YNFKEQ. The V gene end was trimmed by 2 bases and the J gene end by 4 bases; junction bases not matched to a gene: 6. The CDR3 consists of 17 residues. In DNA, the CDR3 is TGTGCCAGCAGCCAAAAAGGGACTAGCGGGGCATCAGATACGCAGTATTTT. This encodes CASSQKGTSGASDTQYF.

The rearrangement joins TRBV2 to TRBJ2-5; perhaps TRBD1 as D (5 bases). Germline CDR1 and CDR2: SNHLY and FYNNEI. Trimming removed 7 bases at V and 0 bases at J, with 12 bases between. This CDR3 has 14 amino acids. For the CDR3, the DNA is TGTGCCAGCATCCTGCGACAGAACCAAGAGACCCAGTACTTC. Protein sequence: CASILRQNQETQYF.

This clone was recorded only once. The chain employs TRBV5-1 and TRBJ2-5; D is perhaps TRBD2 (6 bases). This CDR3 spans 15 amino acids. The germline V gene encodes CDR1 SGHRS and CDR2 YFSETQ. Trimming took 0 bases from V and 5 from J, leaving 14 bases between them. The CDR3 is CASSLGTSIRETQYF. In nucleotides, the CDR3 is TGCGCCAGCAGCTTGGGCACTAGCATCCGGGAGACCCAGTACTTC.

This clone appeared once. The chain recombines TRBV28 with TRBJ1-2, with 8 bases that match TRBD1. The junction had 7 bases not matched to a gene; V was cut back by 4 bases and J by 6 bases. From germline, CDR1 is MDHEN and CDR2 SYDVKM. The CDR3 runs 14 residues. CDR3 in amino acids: CASSYSDRGHGYTF. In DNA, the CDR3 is TGTGCCAGCAGTTACAGCGACAGGGGACATGGCTACACCTTC.

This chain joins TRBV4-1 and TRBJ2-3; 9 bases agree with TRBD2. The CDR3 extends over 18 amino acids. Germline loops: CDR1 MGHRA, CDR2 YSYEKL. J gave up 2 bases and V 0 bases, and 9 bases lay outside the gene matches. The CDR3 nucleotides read TGCGCCAGCAGCCAAGAGGTGGCGGGGGGGATCACCACAGATACGCAGTATTTT. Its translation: CASSQEVAGGITTDTQYF.

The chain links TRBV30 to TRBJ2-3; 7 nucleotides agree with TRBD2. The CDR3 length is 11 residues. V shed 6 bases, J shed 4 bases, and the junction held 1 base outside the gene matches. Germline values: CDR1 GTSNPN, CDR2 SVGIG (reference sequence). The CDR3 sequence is CACGLADTQYF. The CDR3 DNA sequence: TGTGCCTGCGGACTAGCAGATACGCAGTATTTT.

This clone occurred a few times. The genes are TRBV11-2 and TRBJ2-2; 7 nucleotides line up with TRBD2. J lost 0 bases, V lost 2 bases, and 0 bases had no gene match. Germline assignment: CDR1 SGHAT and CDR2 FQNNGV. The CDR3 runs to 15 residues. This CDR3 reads CASSLRGANTGELFF. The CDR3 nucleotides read TGTGCCAGCAGCTTACGGGGGGCGAACACCGGGGAGCTGTTTTTT.

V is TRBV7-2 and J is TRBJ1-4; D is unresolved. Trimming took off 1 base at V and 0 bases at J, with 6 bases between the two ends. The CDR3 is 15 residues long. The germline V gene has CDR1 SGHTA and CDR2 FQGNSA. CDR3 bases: TGTGCCAGCAGCTTAGGAGGGTCAACTAATGAAAAACTGTTTTTT. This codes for CASSLGGSTNEKLFF.

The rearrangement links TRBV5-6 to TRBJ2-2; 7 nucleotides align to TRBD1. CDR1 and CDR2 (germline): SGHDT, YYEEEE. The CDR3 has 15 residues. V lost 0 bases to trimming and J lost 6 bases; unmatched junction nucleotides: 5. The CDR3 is CASSLGQGVAGELFF. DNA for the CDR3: TGTGCCAGCAGCTTGGGACAGGGTGTGGCCGGGGAGCTGTTTTTT.

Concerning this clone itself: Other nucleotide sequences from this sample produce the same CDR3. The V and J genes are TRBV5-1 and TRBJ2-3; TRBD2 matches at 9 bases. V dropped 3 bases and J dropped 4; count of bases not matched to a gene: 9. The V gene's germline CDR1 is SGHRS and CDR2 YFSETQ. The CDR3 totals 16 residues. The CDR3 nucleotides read TGCGCCAGCAGCTCCGGTCTAGCGGGGTCGGCAGATACGCAGTATTTT. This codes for CASSSGLAGSADTQYF.

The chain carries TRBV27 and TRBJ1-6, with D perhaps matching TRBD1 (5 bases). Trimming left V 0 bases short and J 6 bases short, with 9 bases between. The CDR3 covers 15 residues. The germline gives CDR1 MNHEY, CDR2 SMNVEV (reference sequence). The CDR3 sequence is CASSLSGAPNSPLHF. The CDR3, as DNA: TGTGCCAGCAGTTTATCAGGGGCGCCTAATTCACCCCTCCACTTT.

This chain's CDR3 is CASSEGGQQETQYF. The CDR3 coding sequence is TGTGCCAGCAGTGAGGGCGGACAGCAAGAGACCCAGTACTTC. This rearrangement joins TRBV6-1 to TRBJ2-5; maybe TRBD1 (6 bases). Germline CDR1 is MNHNS and CDR2 is SASEGT. This CDR3 spans 14 amino acids. The V end lost 3 bases, the J end lost 2 bases, and 10 bases lay between the germline ends.

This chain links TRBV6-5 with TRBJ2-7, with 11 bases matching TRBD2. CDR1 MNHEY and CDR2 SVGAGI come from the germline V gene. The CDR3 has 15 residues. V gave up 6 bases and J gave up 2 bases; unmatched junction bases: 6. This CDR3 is CASRLTSGVTYEQYF. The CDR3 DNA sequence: TGTGCCAGCAGGCTGACTAGCGGGGTAACCTACGAGCAGTACTTC.

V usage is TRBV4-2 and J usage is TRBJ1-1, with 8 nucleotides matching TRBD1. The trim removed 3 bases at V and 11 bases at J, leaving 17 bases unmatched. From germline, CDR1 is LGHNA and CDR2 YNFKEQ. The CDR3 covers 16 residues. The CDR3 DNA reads TGTGCCAGCAGCCAGATCCCGGGACAGGCCCGCGACGGGGCTTTCTTT. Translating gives CASSQIPGQARDGAFF.

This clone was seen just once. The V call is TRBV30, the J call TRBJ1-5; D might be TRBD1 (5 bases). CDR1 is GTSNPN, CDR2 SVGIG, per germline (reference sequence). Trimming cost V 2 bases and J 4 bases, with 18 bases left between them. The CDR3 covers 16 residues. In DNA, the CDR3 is TGTGCCTGGAGTACCCCCCGGTTCAGGGCTAATCAGCCCCAGCATTTT. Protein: CAWSTPRFRANQPQHF.

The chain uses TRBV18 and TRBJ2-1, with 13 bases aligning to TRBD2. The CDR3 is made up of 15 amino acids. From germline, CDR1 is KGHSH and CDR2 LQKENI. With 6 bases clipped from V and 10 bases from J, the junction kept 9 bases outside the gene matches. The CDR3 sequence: CASSFGLAGVYEQFF. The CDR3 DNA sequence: TGTGCCAGCTCTTTCGGACTAGCGGGGGTATACGAGCAGTTCTTC.